Shown below are 30 T cell receptor beta chains from a single sample sequenced in a study of molecular identifiers for immune sequencing clone quantification. TCRdb called the PCR reads again in MiXCR, with one record for every CDR3 protein. The table shows about 630,000 distinct CDR3 sequences, with approximately 24% occurring only once. The sample comprised naive CD8+ T cells from blood, with Jurkat cell RNA spiked in. Regarding subset: FACS-sorted CD8+CD4-CCR7+CD45RA+ naive T cells. The receptors come from a human donor in good health. Some libraries in this study had Jurkat cell RNA spiked in.

This clonotype was observed many times. J is TRBJ2-4 and V is TRBV7-9, with D possibly being TRBD2 (5 bases). CDR3 size: 15 residues. Trimming took off 4 bases at V and 0 bases at J, with 10 bases between the two ends. CDR1 is SEHNR, CDR2 FQNEAQ, per germline (reference sequence). CDR3 loop: CASSSDYLAKNIQYF. The CDR3 bases are TGTGCCAGCAGCTCCGACTATCTAGCCAAAAACATTCAGTACTTC.

As regards this clonotype: Being one base from a much bigger clone, this may be a read error. The rearrangement uses TRBV7-9 and TRBJ2-1; TRBD2 matches 14 bases. Unmatched junction bases numbered 12, after V lost 5 bases and J lost 9 bases. This CDR3 contains 17 residues. Looked up from germline, CDR1 is SEHNR and CDR2 is FQNEAQ (reference sequence). This CDR3 reads CASSERTSGRPAFEQFF. The DNA for the CDR3 is TGTGCCAGCAGCGAAAGGACTAGCGGGAGGCCAGCGTTTGAGCAGTTCTTC.

This clonotype has at least ten counts. This chain links TRBV6-6 with TRBJ2-3; D not certain. The CDR3 extends over 14 amino acids. Trimming cost V 2 bases and J 1 base, with 7 bases left between them. Germline V gene lookup returns CDR1 MNHNY and CDR2 SVGAGI (reference sequence). This CDR3 reads CASSYEGGTDTQYF. DNA of the CDR3: TGTGCCAGCAGTTACGAAGGCGGCACAGATACGCAGTATTTT.

This sequence joins TRBV3-2 and TRBJ1-1; the D segment call TRBD1 is taken from the table without a DNA check. TRBV3-2 is given as a pseudogene. The CDR3 length is 15 residues. The CDR3 protein is CASSQVPGKDTEAFF. As DNA, the CDR3 is TGTGCCAGCAGCCAAGTCCCCGGGAAAGACACTGAAGCTTTCTTT.

In the case of this clonotype: It may be a read error: a sequence one base away is much more abundant. V and J are TRBV12-3 or TRBV12-4 and TRBJ1-1; D is uncertain. This CDR3 contains 14 residues. For the CDR3, the DNA is TGTGCCAGCAATGAGGAATGGATGAACACTGAAGCTTCCTTT. Encoded protein: CASNEEWMNTEASF.

This clonotype occurred many times. J is TRBJ2-3 and V is TRBV4-3, with no clear D. The germline gives CDR1 LGHNA, CDR2 YSLEER. V was clipped by 0 bases and J by 2 bases, with 12 bases between them. The CDR3 has 16 amino acids. DNA of the CDR3: TGCGCCAGCAGCCAAGAACCAGTGGCGGTCACAGATACGCAGTATTTT. Its translation is CASSQEPVAVTDTQYF.

On this clonotype itself: A much larger clone sits a single nucleotide away, making a read error possible. The CDR3 sequence is CASSLFGQSEGQYF. The CDR3 DNA reads TGTGCCAGCAGTTTATTTGGACAGTCAGAGGGGCAGTACTTC. V gene TRBV27 combines with J gene TRBJ2-7; D might be TRBD1 (6 bases). This CDR3 comprises 14 residues. Germline V gene sequence: CDR1 MNHEY, CDR2 SMNVEV (reference sequence). Trimming stripped 1 base from V and 9 bases from J, with 16 bases between.

With regard to this clonotype: A much more abundant neighbour one base away suggests this may be a read error. This chain connects TRBV25-1 to TRBJ2-3, with D perhaps TRBD1 (5 bases). The CDR3 is 14 amino acids. V shed 4 bases and J shed 3 bases, with 11 bases lying between them. Per germline, CDR1 MGHDK and CDR2 SYGVNS. CDR3 sequence: CASSAYAGTDTQYF. For the CDR3, the DNA is TGTGCCAGCAGTGCATACGCAGGGACAGATACGCAGTATTTT.

With regard to this clonotype: This may come from a read error, since a much larger clone is one base off. The chain couples TRBV7-2 to TRBJ2-3; TRBD1 might be the D (6 bases). Germline assignment: CDR1 SGHTA and CDR2 FQGNSA. CDR3 size: 16 residues. V dropped 6 bases and J dropped 4 bases, with 20 bases sitting between them. CDR3 loop: CASSPTGAPPPDTQYF. The CDR3 nucleotides are TGTGCCAGCAGTCCGACAGGAGCGCCTCCCCCAGATACGCAGTATTTT.

This clonotype was counted only a few times. The chain is built from TRBV2 and TRBJ2-7; D gene ambiguous. The CDR3 covers 15 residues. Germline loops: CDR1 SNHLY, CDR2 FYNNEI. The V and J ends lost 3 bases and 3 bases respectively, with 15 bases between them. Here the CDR3 DNA reads TGTGCCAGCAGTGAGATCCCCGGACGAAACTACGAGCAGTACTTC. The encoded protein is CASSEIPGRNYEQYF.

This clonotype showed up many times. The chain is built from TRBV27 and TRBJ2-1; D gene unclear. V lost 0 bases, J lost 10 bases, and 13 bases lay in between. From germline, CDR1 is MNHEY and CDR2 SMNVEV (reference sequence). The CDR3 is made up of 14 amino acids. The CDR3 protein is CASSLSWMSPEQFF. In DNA, the CDR3 is TGTGCCAGCAGTTTATCCTGGATGTCCCCCGAGCAGTTCTTC.

As concerns this clonotype: Germline is not matched at one junction end, which may reflect a read error. The chain combines TRBV13 with TRBJ1-2; D is ambiguous. The CDR3 length is 15 residues. From germline, CDR1 is PRHDT and CDR2 FYEKMQ (reference sequence). This chain's CDR3 is CGSSFSSPGNYGYTF. The CDR3 nucleotides are TGTGGCAGCAGCTTCTCCTCACCGGGCAACTATGGCTACACCTTC.

This clonotype has only one observation. The junction and the germline gene differ at one end; a read error may be behind it. The V gene is TRBV7-9, the J gene TRBJ2-3; D remains ambiguous. This CDR3 contains 13 residues. Germline loops: CDR1 SEHNR, CDR2 FQNEAQ (reference sequence). CDR3 amino acids: CANSSPTTDTQYF. CDR3 bases: TGTGCCAACAGCTCCCCTACCACAGATACGCAGTATTTT.

As concerns this clonotype: A much larger clone sits a single nucleotide away, making a read error possible. CDR3 bases: TGTGCCAGCAGCCCAACTAGCGGGGGGGCCGATGAGCAGTTCTTC. Residues: CASSPTSGGADEQFF. This chain joins TRBV7-8 and TRBJ2-1; 13 nucleotides align to TRBD2. Per germline, CDR1 SGHVS and CDR2 FQNEAQ. The length of the CDR3 is 15 residues. The J segment lost 8 bases and the V segment lost 5 bases, leaving 6 bases of the junction unmatched.

This clonotype has more than one count but fewer than ten. One junction end does not reproduce the germline sequence, and a read error may be involved. The genes are TRBV27 and TRBJ2-3; no clear D. This CDR3 contains 12 residues. Germline values: CDR1 MNHEY, CDR2 SMNVEV (reference sequence). The CDR3 bases are TGTGTCAGCAGTTTTGGGACAGATACGCAGTATTTT. This encodes CVSSFGTDTQYF.

This clonotype was seen at least ten times. V usage is TRBV14 and J usage is TRBJ2-7, with D unresolved. The germline gives CDR1 SGHDN, CDR2 FVKESK. The ends were cut back, 0 bases at V and 2 bases at J, with 11 bases in the middle. The length of the CDR3 is 15 residues. DNA of the CDR3: TGTGCCAGCAGCCAAGATAGTCTTCGGCCCTACGAGCAGTACTTC. Its protein is CASSQDSLRPYEQYF.

This clonotype has a handful of counts. This chain links TRBV5-1 with TRBJ2-2, with no clear D. This CDR3 is 14 amino acids long. Per the germline V gene, CDR1 is SGHRS and CDR2 is YFSETQ. Trimming pared 4 bases from V and 5 bases from J, leaving 12 bases between. Here the CDR3 DNA reads TGCGCCAGCAGCCCTGGTTTTAGGACCGGGGAGCTGTTTTTT. Encoded protein: CASSPGFRTGELFF.

This clonotype showed up just a few times. The rearrangement joins TRBV27 to TRBJ1-4; no clear D gene. Trimming took off 0 bases at V and 5 bases at J, with 10 bases between the two ends. Germline assignment: CDR1 MNHEY and CDR2 SMNVEV (reference sequence). The CDR3 has 15 amino acids. The CDR3 loop reads CASSLSAQANEKLFF. The CDR3 DNA sequence: TGTGCCAGCAGTTTATCTGCTCAGGCCAATGAAAAACTGTTTTTT. The entire variable domain, with the rest obtained from reference TRBV27 and TRBJ1-4, is as follows: EAQVTQNPRYLITVTGKKLTVTCSQNMNHEYMSWYRQDPGLGLRQIYYSMNVEVTDKGDVPEGYKVSRKEKRNFPLILESPSPNQTSLYFCASSLSAQANEKLFFGSGTQLSVL.

Details on this clonotype: With a much larger clone just one base away, this may be a read error. This chain uses TRBV6-5 with TRBJ1-2; 9 nucleotides line up with TRBD1. Germline CDR1 MNHEY, CDR2 SVGAGI. This CDR3 comprises 14 residues. CDR3 DNA sequence: TGTGCCAGCAGTCTGACAGGGGGTGACTATGACTACACCTTC. It is translated as CASSLTGGDYDYTF.

The table lists this clonotype with many counts. CDR3 nucleotides: TGTGCCAGCACCATTACAGCGAACACTGAAGCTTTCTTT. Translation: CASTITANTEAFF. V is TRBV6-5 and J is TRBJ1-1; D is undetermined. Germline V gene lookup returns CDR1 MNHEY and CDR2 SVGAGI. Trimming removed 7 bases at V and 1 base at J, with 10 bases between. This CDR3 region has 13 residues.

On this clonotype: Relative to the germline gene, one junction end is altered; a read error may explain this. The gene calls are TRBV7-9 and TRBJ1-1, with D hard to call. Germline V gene lookup returns CDR1 SEHNR and CDR2 FQNEAQ (reference sequence). The CDR3 contains 15 residues. As DNA, the CDR3 is TGTGCCAGCAGCTTAGTGGTGCCAGACCACCCTGACGCTTTCTTT. As protein: CASSLVVPDHPDAFF.

In its sample, this clonotype was seen a few times. The genes are TRBV15 and TRBJ2-3; D is uncertain. The CDR3 runs 15 residues. V gave up 0 bases and J gave up 5 bases, with 12 bases separating them. Germline CDR1 LNHNV, CDR2 YYDKDF (reference sequence). The CDR3 reads CATSREGQPQDTQYF. CDR3 coding DNA: TGTGCCACCAGCAGAGAGGGCCAGCCACAAGATACGCAGTATTTT.

This clonotype has only a few counts. One end of the junction does not line up with germline, which may come from a read error. The V and J genes are TRBV28 and TRBJ2-7; the match to TRBD1 covers 7 bases. The length of the CDR3 is 18 residues. The germline gives CDR1 MDHEN, CDR2 SYDVKM. Here the CDR3 DNA reads TGTGCCAGCAGTTCACTCGGACCGACAGGGCTGGGCTCCTACGGGCAGTACTTC. Translation gives CASSSLGPTGLGSYGQYF. The variable domain in full, completed from reference TRBV28 and TRBJ2-7, reads DVKVTQSSRYLVKRTGEKVFLECVQDMDHENMFWYRQDPGLGLRLIYFSYDVKMKEKGDIPEGYSVSREKKERFSLILESASTNQTSMYLCASSSLGPTGLGSYGQYFGPGTRLTVT.

This chain links TRBV7-6 with TRBJ1-3; tentatively, D is TRBD1 (6 bases). The V end lost 5 bases, the J end lost 3 bases, and 20 bases lay between the germline ends. The V gene's germline CDR1 is SGHVS and CDR2 FNYEAQ. CDR3 length equals 17 residues. The CDR3 loop is CASSPNPQGNRGNTIYF. The CDR3 DNA follows: TGTGCCAGCAGCCCCAACCCACAGGGCAACCGTGGAAACACCATATATTTT.

This clonotype was counted many times. The chain uses TRBV2 and TRBJ2-7; 10 bases are a match to TRBD2. The J segment lost 5 bases and the V segment lost 7 bases, leaving 14 bases of the junction unmatched. This CDR3 has 16 amino acids. The V gene's germline CDR1 is SNHLY and CDR2 FYNNEI. The DNA for the CDR3 is TGTGCCAGCAATCCCGGGCTAGCGGGAGAATCGGACGAGCAGTACTTC. Translating gives CASNPGLAGESDEQYF. The full variable domain, rest sourced from reference TRBV2 and TRBJ2-7, is EPEVTQTPSHQVTQMGQEVILRCVPISNHLYFYWYRQILGQKVEFLVSFYNNEISEKSEIFDDQFSVERPDGSNFTLKIRSTKLEDSAMYFCASNPGLAGESDEQYFGPGTRLTVT.

This clonotype was seen repeatedly, ten times or more. This chain links TRBV5-1 with TRBJ2-7; tentatively, D is TRBD1 (6 bases). With 4 bases removed from V and 1 base from J, the gap between germline ends came to 15 bases. There are 15 residues in the CDR3. Germline CDR1 and CDR2: SGHRS and YFSETQ. The CDR3 sequence: CASSPGHQPSYEQYF. In DNA form, the CDR3 reads TGCGCCAGCAGCCCGGGACACCAACCTTCCTACGAGCAGTACTTC.

This clonotype has at least ten counts. The chain joins TRBV4-3 to TRBJ2-7; 8 bases map to TRBD1. V shed 3 bases, J shed 4 bases, and the junction held 2 bases outside the gene matches. The V gene's germline CDR1 is LGHNA and CDR2 YSLEER. The length of the CDR3 is 13 residues. The CDR3 sequence: CASSQDRVYEQYF. DNA for the CDR3: TGCGCCAGCAGCCAGGACAGGGTGTACGAGCAGTACTTC.

This clonotype has more than one count but fewer than ten. CDR3 nucleotide sequence: TGTGCCAGCAGTTACTCGAGTCCCTTGGACGGGAACACTGAAGCTTTCTTT. This codes for CASSYSSPLDGNTEAFF. This sequence joins TRBV6-5 and TRBJ1-1, with unresolved D. Trimming removed 0 bases from V and 1 base from J, with 15 bases in between. The CDR3 totals 17 residues. The germline V gene encodes CDR1 MNHEY and CDR2 SVGAGI.

This clonotype has a count of ten or more. This sequence joins TRBV28 and TRBJ1-1, with D possibly TRBD1 on 5 matching bases. In germline, CDR1 is MDHEN, CDR2 SYDVKM. The CDR3 runs 15 residues. V lost 5 bases and J lost 6, with 19 bases in between. The DNA for the CDR3 is TGTGCCAGCAGTCCCCGGGGACTCCGGCGGGCTGAAGCTTTCTTT. This sequence encodes CASSPRGLRRAEAFF. The whole variable domain, remainder taken from reference TRBV28 and TRBJ1-1, is DVKVTQSSRYLVKRTGEKVFLECVQDMDHENMFWYRQDPGLGLRLIYFSYDVKMKEKGDIPEGYSVSREKKERFSLILESASTNQTSMYLCASSPRGLRRAEAFFGQGTRLTVV.

This clonotype was seen at least ten times. The chain joins TRBV7-2 to TRBJ1-5; D ambiguous. The V end was cut by 1 base, the J end by 3 bases, with 13 bases between. CDR3 size: 16 residues. Germline values: CDR1 SGHTA, CDR2 FQGNSA. The CDR3: CASSLGRGLINQPQHF. The CDR3 DNA reads as TGTGCCAGCAGCTTAGGTCGGGGATTGATCAATCAGCCCCAGCATTTT.